The entry below describes one T cell receptor beta chain. What it binds is not known. Unique molecular identifiers were present on the cDNA, and a universal primer site came from template switching. TCRdb fed the 5' RACE reads into MiXCR, producing one record per CDR3 protein. The sample yields approximately 620,000 distinct CDR3 sequences, more than 6.5% seen once. This record belongs to a study of identical twins. Study-wide results and limits: Cord blood beta clonotypes present at high abundance carried fewer insertions; no such pattern appeared in memory repertoires.

The CDR3 runs to 13 residues. The V and J ends lost 2 bases and 6 bases, in that order; junction bases with no gene match: 3. Germline V gene data show CDR1 as DFQATT and CDR2 as SNEGSKA (reference sequence). The same data also contributed to another study, on yellow fever vaccine responses in identical twins.

Material for sequencing was PBMCs. The chain joins TRBV20-1 to TRBJ2-3; the match to TRBD2 covers 9 bases. The TCR was taken from a woman between 18 and 29 years old in good health. This CDR3 is CSARLAGTDTQYF. CDR3 bases: TGCAGTGCTAGACTAGCGGGAACGGATACGCAGTATTTT.